A single T cell receptor beta chain is shown here with its context. These data belong to a study of blood T cell repertoires in COVID-19. The CDR3 totals 13 residues. Germline V CDR1 and CDR2: SGDLS, YYNGEE. Trimming took 2 bases from V and 5 from J, leaving 5 bases between them. Using immunoSEQ multiplex PCR, the repertoire was profiled, and TCRdb retains in-frame clones only, with some absent. The sample holds approximately 190,000 clones, approximately 81% seen once. This chain links TRBV9 with TRBJ1-6, with no clear D. The TCR sequence derives from a human donor in a cohort sampled during active COVID-19. The sample comprised peripheral blood. The CDR3 is CASSVEDNSPLHF. DNA of the CDR3: TGTGCCAGCAGCGTGGAGGATAATTCACCCCTCCACTTT.